The TCR beta chain described here comes from a study of cytomegalovirus exposure and HLA in healthy donors. Overall study findings and caveats: Associated with HLA alleles at 0.05 false discovery rate in a later analysis were 15,000 to 20,000 TCR beta sequences.

This clone was observed a few times. Its cognate antigen is unknown. The PCR employed 60 Vbeta primers together with 13 Jbeta primers. Libraries were prepared by immunoSEQ multiplex PCR; TCRdb keeps only in-frame clonotypes and omits some of them. The table includes over 100,000 clones, less than 65% detected once. The TCR was taken from a man aged 40-50 years in good health and CMV-seropositive. Sequencing was performed on PBMCs.

The CDR3 DNA follows: TGTGCCAGCAGCTACCCCGTGGCCGGGGATGAGCAGTTCTTC. Translated, it gives CASSYPVAGDEQFF. The chain has TRBV7-2 and TRBJ2-1, with TRBD2 as a possible D gene (5 bases). V was shortened by 4 bases and J by 8 bases, with 15 bases between the two germline ends. The CDR3 sequence is 14 residues long. The germline CDR1 and CDR2 sequences are SGHTA and FQGNSA. Supplemented by reference TRBV7-2 and TRBJ2-1, the full variable domain reads GAGVSQSPSNKVTEKGKDVELRCDPISGHTALYWYRQSLGQGLEFLIYFQGNSAPDKSGLPSDRFSAERTGGSVSTLTIQRTQQEDSAVYLCASSYPVAGDEQFFGPGTRLTVL.